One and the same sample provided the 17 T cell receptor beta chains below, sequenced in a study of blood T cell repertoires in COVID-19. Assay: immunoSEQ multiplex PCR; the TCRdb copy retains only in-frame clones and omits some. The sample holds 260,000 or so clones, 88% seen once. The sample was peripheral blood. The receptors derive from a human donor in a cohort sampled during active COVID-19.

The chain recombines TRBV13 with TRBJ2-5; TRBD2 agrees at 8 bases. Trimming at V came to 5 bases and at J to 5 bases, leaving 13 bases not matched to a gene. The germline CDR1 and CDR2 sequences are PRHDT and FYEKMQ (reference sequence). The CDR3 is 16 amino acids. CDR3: CASSPKAGTRRETQYF. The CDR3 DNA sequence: TGTGCCAGCAGCCCGAAGGCCGGGACTAGAAGGGAGACCCAGTACTTC.

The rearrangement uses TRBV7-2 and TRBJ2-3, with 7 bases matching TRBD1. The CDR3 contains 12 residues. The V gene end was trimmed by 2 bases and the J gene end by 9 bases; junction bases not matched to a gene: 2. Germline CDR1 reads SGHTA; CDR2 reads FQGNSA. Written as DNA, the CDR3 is TGTGCCAGCAGCTTACCGGGACAGACGCAGTATTTT. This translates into CASSLPGQTQYF. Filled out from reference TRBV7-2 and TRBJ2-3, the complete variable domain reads GAGVSQSPSNKVTEKGKDVELRCDPISGHTALYWYRQSLGQGLEFLIYFQGNSAPDKSGLPSDRFSAERTGGSVSTLTIQRTQQEDSAVYLCASSLPGQTQYFGPGTRLTVL.

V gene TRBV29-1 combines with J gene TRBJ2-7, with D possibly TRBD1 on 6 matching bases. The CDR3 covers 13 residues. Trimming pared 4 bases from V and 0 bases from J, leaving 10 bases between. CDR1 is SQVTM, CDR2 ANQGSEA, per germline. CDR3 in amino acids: CSVARGVSYEQYF. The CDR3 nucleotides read TGCAGCGTTGCCAGGGGCGTCTCCTACGAGCAGTACTTC.

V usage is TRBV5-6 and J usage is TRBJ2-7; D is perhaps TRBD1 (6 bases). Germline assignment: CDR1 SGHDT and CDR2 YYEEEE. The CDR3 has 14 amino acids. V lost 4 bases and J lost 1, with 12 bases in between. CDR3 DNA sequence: TGTGCCAGCAGCCCCTGGGACACGTCCTACGAGCAGTACTTC. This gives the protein CASSPWDTSYEQYF.

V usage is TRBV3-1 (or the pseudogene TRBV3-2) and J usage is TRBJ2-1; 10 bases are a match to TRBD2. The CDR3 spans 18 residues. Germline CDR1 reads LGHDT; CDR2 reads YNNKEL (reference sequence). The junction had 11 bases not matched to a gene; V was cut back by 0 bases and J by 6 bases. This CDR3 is CASSQDRTSGILVNEQFF. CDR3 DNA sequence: TGTGCCAGCAGCCAAGATCGTACTAGCGGGATTCTTGTCAATGAGCAGTTCTTC.

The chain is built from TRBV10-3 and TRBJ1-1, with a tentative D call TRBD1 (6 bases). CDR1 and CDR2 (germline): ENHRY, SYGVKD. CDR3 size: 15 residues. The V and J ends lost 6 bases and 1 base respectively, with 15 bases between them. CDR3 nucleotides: TGTGCCATCAGGGAAGGACAGCAAGCGAACACTGAAGCTTTCTTT. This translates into CAIREGQQANTEAFF.

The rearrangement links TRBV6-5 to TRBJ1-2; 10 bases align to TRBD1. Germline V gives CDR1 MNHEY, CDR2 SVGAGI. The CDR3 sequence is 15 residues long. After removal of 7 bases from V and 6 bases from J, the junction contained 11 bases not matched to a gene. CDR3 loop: CASTVPLTGGDGYTF. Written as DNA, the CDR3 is TGTGCCAGCACCGTACCCTTGACAGGGGGCGATGGCTACACCTTC.

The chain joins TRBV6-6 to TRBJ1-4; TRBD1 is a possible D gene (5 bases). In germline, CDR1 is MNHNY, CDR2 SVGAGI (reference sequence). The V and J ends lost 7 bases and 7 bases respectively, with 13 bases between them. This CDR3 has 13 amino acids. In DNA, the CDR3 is TGTGCCAGCACCCGGGGGGGTAGTGAAAAACTGTTTTTT. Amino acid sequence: CASTRGGSEKLFF.

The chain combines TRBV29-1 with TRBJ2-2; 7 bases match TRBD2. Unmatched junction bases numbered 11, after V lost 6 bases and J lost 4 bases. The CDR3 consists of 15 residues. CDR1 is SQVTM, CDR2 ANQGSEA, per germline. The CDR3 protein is CSVVRGRGGTGELFF. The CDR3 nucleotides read TGCAGCGTCGTGCGGGGGAGGGGAGGCACCGGGGAGCTGTTTTTT.

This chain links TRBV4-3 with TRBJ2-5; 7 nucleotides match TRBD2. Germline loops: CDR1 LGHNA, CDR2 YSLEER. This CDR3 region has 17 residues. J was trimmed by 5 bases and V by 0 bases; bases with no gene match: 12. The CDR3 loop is CASSQDRLALGGETQYF. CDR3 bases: TGCGCCAGCAGCCAAGATCGACTAGCCCTCGGAGGGGAGACCCAGTACTTC.

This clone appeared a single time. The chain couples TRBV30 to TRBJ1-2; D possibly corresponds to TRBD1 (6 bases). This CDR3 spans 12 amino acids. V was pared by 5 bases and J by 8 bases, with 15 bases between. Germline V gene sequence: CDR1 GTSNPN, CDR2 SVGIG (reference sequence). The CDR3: CAWPARGWGYTF. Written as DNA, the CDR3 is TGTGCCTGGCCGGCCAGGGGTTGGGGCTACACCTTC. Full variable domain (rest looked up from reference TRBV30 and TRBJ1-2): SQTIHQWPATLVQPVGSPLSLECTVEGTSNPNLYWYRQAAGRGLQLLFYSVGIGQISSEVPQNLSASRPQDRQFILSSKKLLLSDSGFYLCAWPARGWGYTFGSGTRLTVV.

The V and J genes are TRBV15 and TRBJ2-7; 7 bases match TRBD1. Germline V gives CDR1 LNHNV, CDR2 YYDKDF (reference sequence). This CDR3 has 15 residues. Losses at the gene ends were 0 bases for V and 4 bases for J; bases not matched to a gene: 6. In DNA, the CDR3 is TGTGCCACCAGCAGAGATCTCGGGACAGTTTACGAGCAGTACTTC. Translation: CATSRDLGTVYEQYF.

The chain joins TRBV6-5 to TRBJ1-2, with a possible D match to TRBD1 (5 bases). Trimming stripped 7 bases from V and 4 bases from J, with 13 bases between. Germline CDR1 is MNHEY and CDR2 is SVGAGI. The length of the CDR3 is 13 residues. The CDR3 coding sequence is TGTGCCAGCACCCCAGGAGGGGTCTATGGCTACACCTTC. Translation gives CASTPGGVYGYTF.

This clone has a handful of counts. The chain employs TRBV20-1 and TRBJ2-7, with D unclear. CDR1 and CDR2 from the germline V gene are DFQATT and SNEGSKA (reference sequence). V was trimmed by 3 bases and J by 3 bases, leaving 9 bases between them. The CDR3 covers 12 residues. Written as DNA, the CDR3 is TGCAGTGCTAGTAAACTTGGCTACGAGCAGTACTTC. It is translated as CSASKLGYEQYF.

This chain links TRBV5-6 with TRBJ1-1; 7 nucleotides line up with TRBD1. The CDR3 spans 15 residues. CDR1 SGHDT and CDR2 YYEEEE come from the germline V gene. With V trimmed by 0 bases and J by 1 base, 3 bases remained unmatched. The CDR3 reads CASSLGPGGNTEAFF. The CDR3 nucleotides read TGTGCCAGCAGCTTGGGGCCAGGGGGGAACACTGAAGCTTTCTTT. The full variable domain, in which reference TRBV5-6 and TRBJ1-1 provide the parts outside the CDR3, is DAGVTQSPTHLIKTRGQQVTLRCSPKSGHDTVSWYQQALGQGPQFIFQYYEEEERQRGNFPDRFSGHQFPNYSSELNVNALLLGDSALYLCASSLGPGGNTEAFFGQGTRLTVV.

The CDR3 sequence is CASSQGTGGWRNIQYF. In DNA, the CDR3 is TGCGCCAGCAGCCAGGGCACAGGGGGTTGGAGAAACATTCAGTACTTC. The chain carries TRBV4-1 and TRBJ2-4; 8 bases align to TRBD1. The germline CDR1 and CDR2 sequences are MGHRA and YSYEKL. The CDR3 has 16 residues. J gave up 6 bases and V 3 bases, and 10 bases lay outside the gene matches.

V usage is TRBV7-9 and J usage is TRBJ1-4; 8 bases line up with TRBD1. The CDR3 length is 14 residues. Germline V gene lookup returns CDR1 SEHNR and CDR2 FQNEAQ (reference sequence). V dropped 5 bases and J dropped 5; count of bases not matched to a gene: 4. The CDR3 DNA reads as TGTGCCAGCAGCCCGCAGGGGGCAAATGAAAAACTGTTTTTT. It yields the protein CASSPQGANEKLFF.